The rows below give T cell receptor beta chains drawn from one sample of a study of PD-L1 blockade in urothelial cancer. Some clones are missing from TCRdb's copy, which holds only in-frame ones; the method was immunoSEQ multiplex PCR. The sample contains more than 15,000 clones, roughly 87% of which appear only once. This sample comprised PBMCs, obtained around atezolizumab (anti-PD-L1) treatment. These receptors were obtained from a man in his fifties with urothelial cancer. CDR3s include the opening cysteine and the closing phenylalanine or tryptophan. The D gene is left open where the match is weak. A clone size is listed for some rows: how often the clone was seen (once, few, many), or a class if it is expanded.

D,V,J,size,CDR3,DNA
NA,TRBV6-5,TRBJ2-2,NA,CASRPVNSAGELFF,TGTGCCAGCAGGCCCGTGAATAGCGCCGGGGAGCTGTTTTTT
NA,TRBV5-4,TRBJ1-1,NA,CASRRDLNTEAFF,TGTGCCAGCAGGAGGGATTTGAACACTGAAGCTTTCTTT
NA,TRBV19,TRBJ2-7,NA,CASSAGTPYEQYF,TGTGCCAGTAGTGCAGGGACACCCTACGAGCAGTACTTC
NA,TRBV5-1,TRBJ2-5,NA,CASSRSIQETQYF,TGCGCCAGCAGCCGGAGCATACAAGAGACCCAGTACTTC
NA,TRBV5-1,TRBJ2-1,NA,CASSLESALLTNEQFF,TGCGCCAGCAGCTTGGAGAGTGCCCTACTAACCAATGAGCAGTTCTTC
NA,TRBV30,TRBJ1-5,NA,CAWSVPQGRGQPQHF,TGTGCCTGGAGTGTACCCCAAGGTAGGGGTCAGCCCCAGCATTTT
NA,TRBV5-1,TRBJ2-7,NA,CASSAQGYEQYF,TGCGCCAGCAGCGCCCAGGGTTACGAGCAGTACTTC
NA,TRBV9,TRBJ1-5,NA,CASTGTRGDNQPQHF,TGTGCCAGCACCGGTACCCGGGGGGACAATCAGCCCCAGCATTTT
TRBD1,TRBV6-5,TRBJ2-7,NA,CASSYSAGGSYEQYF,TGTGCCAGCAGTTACTCGGCAGGGGGCTCCTACGAGCAGTACTTC
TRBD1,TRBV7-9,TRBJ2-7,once,CASKMGTATYEQYF,TGTGCCAGTAAAATGGGGACAGCAACCTACGAGCAGTACTTC
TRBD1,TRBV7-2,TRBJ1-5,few,CASSTRDRGRGFDQPQHF,TGTGCCAGCAGCACCCGGGACAGGGGGCGCGGGTTCGATCAGCCCCAGCATTTT
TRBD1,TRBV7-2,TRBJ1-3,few,CASSPGQVPSGNTIYF,TGTGCCAGCAGCCCTGGACAGGTCCCCTCTGGAAACACCATATATTTT
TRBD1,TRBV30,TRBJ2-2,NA,CAWKLYGMTGRAGELFF,TGTGCCTGGAAGTTATACGGGATGACAGGGCGGGCCGGGGAGCTGTTTTTT
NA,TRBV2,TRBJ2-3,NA,CASRTGFTQYF,TGTGCCAGCCGTACGGGTTTTACGCAGTATTTT
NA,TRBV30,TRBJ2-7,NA,CAWRLGGAYRSYEQYF,TGTGCCTGGAGATTGGGCGGGGCTTACCGCTCCTACGAGCAGTACTTC
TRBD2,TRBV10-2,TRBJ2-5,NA,CASRTSGSLETQYF,TGCGCCAGTAGGACTAGCGGGAGCCTAGAGACCCAGTACTTC
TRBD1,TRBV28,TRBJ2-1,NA,CASTEGAPPYNEQFF,TGTGCCAGCACCGAGGGGGCGCCCCCTTACAATGAGCAGTTCTTC
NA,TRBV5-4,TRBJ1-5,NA,CASSFTGGGNQPQHF,TGTGCCAGCAGCTTTACGGGGGGCGGCAATCAGCCCCAGCATTTT
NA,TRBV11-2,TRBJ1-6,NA,CASSLQGVTLSSPLHF,TGTGCCAGCAGCTTACAGGGTGTGACTTTGTCTTCACCCCTCCACTTT
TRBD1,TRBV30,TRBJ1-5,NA,CAWGDRGHQPQHF,TGTGCCTGGGGGGACAGGGGGCATCAGCCCCAGCATTTT
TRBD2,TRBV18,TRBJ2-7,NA,CASSPLGNSGGVSSYEQYF,TGTGCCAGCTCACCACTCGGTAATAGCGGGGGGGTAAGCTCCTACGAGCAGTACTTC
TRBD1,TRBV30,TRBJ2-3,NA,CAWSSGTGSFADTQYF,TGTGCCTGGAGTTCCGGGACAGGGAGTTTCGCAGATACGCAGTATTTT
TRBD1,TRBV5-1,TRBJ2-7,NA,CASRRTGSSYEQYF,TGCGCCAGCAGACGGACAGGGAGCTCCTACGAGCAGTACTTC